A few counts support the clone carrying this T cell receptor beta chain. The antigen remains unidentified. The CDR3 extends over 15 amino acids. Germline CDR1 reads MNHEY; CDR2 reads SMNVEV (reference sequence). The J segment lost 5 bases and the V segment lost 7 bases, leaving 12 bases of the junction unmatched. The sample comes from a study of beta chain features in type 1 diabetes. Whole-study context: There was similarity between patients and healthy donors in age, gender and cell yields.

Sorted populations all exceeded 95% purity. The study's findings and limits: TCRB rearrangement may or may not be influenced by HLA type; here this remained unresolved.

What was sequenced were expressed TCRB transcripts, since all of the isolated RNA had been reverse transcribed. Only in-frame clones appear in the TCRdb table, and some are missing; sequencing was by immunoSEQ multiplex PCR. The table records hundreds of thousands of clones, about 15% of them present only once. The source of this sequence is a man aged 25-40 years in good health. Sequencing used naive CD4+ T cells from blood. This chain links TRBV27 with TRBJ1-1; 8 bases are a match to TRBD1. CDR3 in amino acids: CASKARTGLMTEAFF. CDR3 nucleotides: TGTGCCAGCAAAGCAAGGACAGGGCTTATGACTGAAGCTTTCTTT.